This TCR beta chain was captured in a study of T cells after yellow fever vaccination (dated by TCRdb to between 2018 and 2021). Broadly, across the study: Libraries from fractions with low cell numbers were prepared with the SMART-Seq v4 Ultra Low Input RNA kit. Blood samples were taken at several timepoints before and after primary and secondary immunization, and bulk PBMC replicates and cell subsets were isolated. To track T-cell clones before and after primary and booster YFV17D yellow fever vaccination, bulk TCR alpha and beta repertoires were sequenced longitudinally. The cohort comprised two healthy male donors, one aged 18 to 29 and one aged 30 to 40 years. Summary of the overall study and its limitations: Only a couple of donors were included in the study, so the extent to which the findings can be generalized is limited. The secondary T-cell response was found to be weaker but faster than the primary response, with a peak reached on day 5 rather than on day 15. FACS-sorted repertoires could contain abundant contaminating clonotypes from the bulk population, so computational filtering was required. A small fraction of clonotypes appeared in both the CD4 and CD8 compartments, likely as a result of convergent recombination. Most clones expanded after primary vaccination were re-detected after the booster (just under 97% of CD4 and about nine tenths of CD8), suggesting broad memory maintenance.

Trimming accounts for 6 bases at V and 6 bases at J, while the number of junction bases matched to no gene is 4. Its CDR3 holds 11 amino acids, cysteine through phenylalanine. The kept DNA is CDR3 alone, 33 bases in frame from the first base. The germline V gene provides CDR1 SQVTM and CDR2 ANQGSEA. Interpreted using the paper, the treatment or condition label stands for: live attenuated yellow fever vaccine strain. A standard Ficoll-Paque protocol was used to isolate PBMCs from peripheral blood. CD4 and CD8 T-cell fractions were isolated with Dynabeads CD4 and CD8 positive selection kits. TriZol was used to extract RNA from bulk PBMCs, CD4 and CD8 fractions, and dextramer-positive and dextramer-negative fractions. In regard to this clonotype: Its target antigen remains unknown. Base qualities were left out, and no much larger clone turns up one base away.

These reads were obtained on an Illumina NovaSeq 6000. TCR cDNA was synthesized by 5'RACE template switching, through which a universal primer site and unique molecular identifiers were introduced. Priming of cDNA synthesis was performed from both the TCR alpha and TCR beta constant segments. Two PCR steps were used to amplify libraries, with sample barcodes and sequencing adapters being added in the second step. Sequencing of the libraries was done on either Illumina HiSeq 2500 (2x100 bp) or NovaSeq (2x150 bp). In the authors' own workflow: Reads were demultiplexed and collapsed into UMI consensus sequences with MIGEC, and V(D)J alignment was performed with MiXCR. Vaccine-responding clonotypes were defined with edgeR using replicate PBMC samples, requiring FDR below 0.01 and a log2 fold change above 5 up to day 15. Each bulk clonotype was labeled CD4 or CD8 based on which sequenced repertoire, CD4 or CD8, contained the clonotype at higher abundance. Clones were called with MiXCR by TCRdb after fastp trimmed the public reads at Q25, and only in-frame beta chains were retained. Rows with one shared CDR3 protein collapse into an entry with the most common genes and DNA. The V and J calls, along with clone size, are taken from TCRdb and not from the paper's own processing. The sample table records some 300,000 distinct CDR3 sequences; roughly 9% of these occur just once. Clones ranked in the top ten supply 3% to 3.5% of the sample.

The rearrangement combines TRBV29-1 with TRBJ1-2; a stretch of 7 junction bases matches TRBD1. This material consisted of CD4+ T cells sorted from PBMCs, taken 5 days after the yellow fever booster vaccination. The TCR was taken from a man aged 18 to 29 who received the YFV17D yellow fever vaccine. In nucleotides, the sequence is TGCAGCGTCGAAAGGGGGCATGGCTACACCTTC. The translation is CSVERGHGYTF. This CDR3, with the reference TRBV29-1 and TRBJ1-2 proteins standing in past its ends, gives the full variable domain SAVISQKPSRDICQRGTSLTIQCQVDSQVTMMFWYRQQPGQSLTLIATANQGSEATYESGFVIDKFPISRPNLTFSTLTVSNMSPEDSSIYLCSVERGHGYTFGSGTRLTVV.